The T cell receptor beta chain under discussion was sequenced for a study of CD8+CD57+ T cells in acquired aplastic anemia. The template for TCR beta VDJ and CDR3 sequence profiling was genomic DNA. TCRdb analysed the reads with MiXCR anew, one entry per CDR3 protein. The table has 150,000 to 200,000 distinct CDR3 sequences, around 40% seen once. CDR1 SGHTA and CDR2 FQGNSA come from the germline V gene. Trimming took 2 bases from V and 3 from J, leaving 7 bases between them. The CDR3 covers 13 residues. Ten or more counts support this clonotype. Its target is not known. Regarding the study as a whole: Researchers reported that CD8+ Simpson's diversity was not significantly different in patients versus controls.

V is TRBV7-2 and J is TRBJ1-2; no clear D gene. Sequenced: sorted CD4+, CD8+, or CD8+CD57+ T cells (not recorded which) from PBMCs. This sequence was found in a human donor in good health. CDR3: CASSLRRHYGYTF. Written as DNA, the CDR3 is TGTGCCAGCAGCTTACGACGGCACTATGGCTACACCTTC.